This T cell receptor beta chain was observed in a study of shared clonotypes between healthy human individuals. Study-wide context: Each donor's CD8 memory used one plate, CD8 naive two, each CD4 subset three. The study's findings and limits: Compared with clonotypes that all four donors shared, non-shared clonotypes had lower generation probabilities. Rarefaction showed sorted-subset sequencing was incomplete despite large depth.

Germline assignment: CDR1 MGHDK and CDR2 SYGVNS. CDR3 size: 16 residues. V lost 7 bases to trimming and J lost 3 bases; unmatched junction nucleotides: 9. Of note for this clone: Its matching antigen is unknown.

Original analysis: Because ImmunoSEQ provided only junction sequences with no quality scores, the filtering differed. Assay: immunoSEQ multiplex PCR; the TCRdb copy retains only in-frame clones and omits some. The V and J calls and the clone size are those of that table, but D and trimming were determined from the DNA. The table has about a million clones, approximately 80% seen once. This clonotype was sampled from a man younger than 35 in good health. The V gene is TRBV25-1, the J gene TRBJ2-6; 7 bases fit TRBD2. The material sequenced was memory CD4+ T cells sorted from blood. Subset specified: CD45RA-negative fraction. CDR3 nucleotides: TGTGCCAGCATTGGTTCTGCGGGAGTTGGGGCCAACGTCCTGACTTTC. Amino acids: CASIGSAGVGANVLTF.